This T cell receptor beta chain was captured in a study of T cell repertoires in cytomegalovirus infection. This clonotype turned up a few times. Germline trimming cut 6 bases from V and 2 bases from J; bases unmatched to any gene: 7. Germline V CDR1 and CDR2: SEHNR, FQNEAQ (reference sequence). The CDR3 runs to 15 residues. TCRdb redid the calling of the reads with MiXCR, one entry per CDR3 protein. The sample has almost 550,000 distinct CDR3 sequences, 16% seen once; the top ten hold more than 20%. The source is a human donor in good health (CMV status not recorded). Some clones in this sample may be carry-over from other donors' samples. The chain uses TRBV7-9 and TRBJ2-3; 8 bases agree with TRBD1. Sequencing was done on a sample of CD8+ T cells from PBMCs. The CDR3 protein is CASSPQGANTDTQYF. The CDR3 DNA reads as TGTGCCAGCAGTCCCCAGGGGGCTAACACAGATACGCAGTATTTT.